Listed below are T cell receptor beta chains from one sample, sequenced in a study of blood T cell repertoires in COVID-19. Generated by immunoSEQ multiplex PCR, the TCRdb table keeps only in-frame clones and is missing some. The data show 200,000 to 250,000 clones, around 90% seen once. The sample taken for sequencing was peripheral blood. The receptors here all came from a man aged 30 to 39 with COVID-19, enrolled during active disease. The CDR3 runs from the conserved cysteine through the conserved F or W. The D gene is left open where the match is weak. Part of the rows lack a size; the others show once, few, many or a class for expanded clones.

cdr3_nt	cdr3_aa	v_call	clone_size	d_call	j_call
TGTGCCAGCAGCTTAAGGAGGGGATCAGGAAACACCATATATTTT	CASSLRRGSGNTIYF	TRBV7-9	-	-	TRBJ1-3
TGTGCCAGCTCACCTCTCCAGGGGGGAACCGGGGAGCTGTTTTTT	CASSPLQGGTGELFF	TRBV18	-	-	TRBJ2-2
TGTGCCAGCAGCTCTGGGGGAGGGCTCACAGATACGCAGTATTTT	CASSSGGGLTDTQYF	TRBV7-2	-	TRBD2	TRBJ2-3
TGTGCCAGCAGCCACTTTACGACAGGGGAGAATGAGCAGTTCTTC	CASSHFTTGENEQFF	TRBV16	few	TRBD1	TRBJ2-1
TGTGCCAGCAGTGAAGGGGGCAACTATGGCTACACCTTC	CASSEGGNYGYTF	TRBV6-1	-	-	TRBJ1-2
TGCGCCAGCAGCTTGGTACACCTTAACTATGGCTACACCTTC	CASSLVHLNYGYTF	TRBV5-1	-	-	TRBJ1-2
TGCAGTGCTCTTCCAAGCGAGACCCAGTACTTC	CSALPSETQYF	TRBV20-1	-	-	TRBJ2-5
TGTGCCAGTAGTTGGTCCGGGGGGCTAGCCTACGAGCAGTACTTC	CASSWSGGLAYEQYF	TRBV19	-	-	TRBJ2-7
TGCGCCAGCAGCTGGGGACAGGGATACGAGCAGTACTTC	CASSWGQGYEQYF	TRBV5-1	-	TRBD1	TRBJ2-7
TGTGCCAGCAGTTTGGGACAACCCTACGAGCAGTACTTC	CASSLGQPYEQYF	TRBV28	once	-	TRBJ2-7
TGTGCCAGCAGTGAATCGGGACAGGGGGTCGCAGATACGCAGTATTTT	CASSESGQGVADTQYF	TRBV25-1	-	TRBD1	TRBJ2-3
TGTGCCAGCAGTGATAACGGTGCCTACGAGCAGTACTTC	CASSDNGAYEQYF	TRBV6-1	-	-	TRBJ2-7
TGTGCCAGCAGCCTCAGGGGAGCTAATGAAAAACTGTTTTTT	CASSLRGANEKLFF	TRBV3-1/TRBV3-2	-	-	TRBJ1-4
TGTGCCAGCAGCCAGTCGGGACAGGGGGACTATGGCTACACCTTC	CASSQSGQGDYGYTF	TRBV3-1/TRBV3-2	-	TRBD1	TRBJ1-2
TGTGCCAGCAGTGGGTGGCGGACACCAGCGGAGACCCAGTACTTC	CASSGWRTPAETQYF	TRBV28	-	-	TRBJ2-5
TGTGCCAGCAGTGCTAGGGACAGTTTCTCTGGGGCCAACGTCCTGACTTTC	CASSARDSFSGANVLTF	TRBV25-1	once	TRBD1	TRBJ2-6
TGTGCCAGCAGCCCTCCCGGACAGGGCACGGGGGAGACCCAGTACTTC	CASSPPGQGTGETQYF	TRBV5-4	-	TRBD1	TRBJ2-5
TGTGCCAGCAGATCCTCTAGCGGGGTCAATGAGCAGTTCTTC	CASRSSSGVNEQFF	TRBV7-8	-	TRBD2	TRBJ2-1
TGTGCCAGCAGCCAAGTCGGGGGATACGAGCAGTACTTC	CASSQVGGYEQYF	TRBV3-1/TRBV3-2	-	-	TRBJ2-7
TGTGCCAGCAGCCAAGAAGTAAGCCACTACGAGCAGTACTTC	CASSQEVSHYEQYF	TRBV4-2	-	-	TRBJ2-7
TGTGCCAGCAGTTACTGGGGGACTAGCGGGGTTAAGGGCACAGATACGCAGTATTTT	CASSYWGTSGVKGTDTQYF	TRBV6-2/TRBV6-3	-	TRBD2	TRBJ2-3
TGTGCCAGCAGCGTAGGGGCCTACTCAGATCAGCCCCAGCATTTT	CASSVGAYSDQPQHF	TRBV9	-	-	TRBJ1-5
TGTGCCAGTAGTATCAGAGTACGGGACACTGAAGCTTTCTTT	CASSIRVRDTEAFF	TRBV19	-	-	TRBJ1-1
TGTGCCAGTAGTACGCCTGGACAGAACTATGGCTACACCTTC	CASSTPGQNYGYTF	TRBV19	once	-	TRBJ1-2
TGTGCCAGCAACCGGGGAGGAGAGAACGTCCTGACTTTC	CASNRGGENVLTF	TRBV12-3/TRBV12-4	-	-	TRBJ2-6
TGTGCCAGCAGCTTAGGGGACAGCAGCACAGATACGCAGTATTTT	CASSLGDSSTDTQYF	TRBV7-9	once	TRBD1	TRBJ2-3
TGTGCCAGCAGCTTAATCAACGCAGGGCCTGAAGCTTTCTTT	CASSLINAGPEAFF	TRBV11-1	-	-	TRBJ1-1
TGTGCCAGCAGTTTCGGTCTAGCGGGGGGCACAGATACGCAGTATTTT	CASSFGLAGGTDTQYF	TRBV28	-	TRBD2	TRBJ2-3
TGTGCCAGCAGCGTTAATGGGGGACAGGGTTCTAACTATGGCTACACCTTC	CASSVNGGQGSNYGYTF	TRBV9	-	TRBD1	TRBJ1-2
TGTGCCAGCAGCTTAAACAGGGACGGGGTGGCTTTCTTT	CASSLNRDGVAFF	TRBV7-3	-	-	TRBJ1-1
TGTGCCAGCAGTTACAAACCCTTCGGGGATCGCTATGGCTACACCTTC	CASSYKPFGDRYGYTF	TRBV6-5	-	-	TRBJ1-2
TGTGCCAGCAGCTTAGGCAGATCTGGAAACACCATATATTTT	CASSLGRSGNTIYF	TRBV7-2	-	-	TRBJ1-3
TGCGCCAGCAGCTTGTTTGGGGGAGGGCCTGGAGATACGCAGTATTTT	CASSLFGGGPGDTQYF	TRBV5-1	-	TRBD2	TRBJ2-3
TGTGCCAGCTCACCAACAGGGAGATTAGCTGGAAACACCATATATTTT	CASSPTGRLAGNTIYF	TRBV18	-	-	TRBJ1-3
TGTGCCAGCAGCTTAAGAAGGACACCCTCTGGGTATGGCTACACCTTC	CASSLRRTPSGYGYTF	TRBV7-2	-	-	TRBJ1-2
TGTGCCAGCAGCTTAGGTAGCCTCATCATCACAGATACGCAGTATTTT	CASSLGSLIITDTQYF	TRBV7-2	-	-	TRBJ2-3
TGTGCCACCAAAGGGTCGGGGGGCATTTACGAGCAGTACTTC	CATKGSGGIYEQYF	TRBV15	-	-	TRBJ2-7
TGTGCCAGCAGTGATTATAAAAAACTGTTTTTT	CASSDYKKLFF	TRBV25-1	few	-	TRBJ1-4
TGTGCCAGCTCATTAAACTACGAGCAGTACTTC	CASSLNYEQYF	TRBV18	-	-	TRBJ2-7
TGTGCCAGCAGCAAGACACCGAGCTCCTACAATGAGCAGTTCTTC	CASSKTPSSYNEQFF	TRBV14	-	-	TRBJ2-1
TGTGCCAGCAGCCCGACAGGGACTGGAAACACCATATATTTT	CASSPTGTGNTIYF	TRBV7-3	-	TRBD1	TRBJ1-3
TGTGCCAGCAGCAAACCCCAGCGTCCCCCGGGACTAGCGGGGGATCGCGAGCAGTACTTC	CASSKPQRPPGLAGDREQYF	TRBV21-1	-	-	TRBJ2-7
TGTGCCACCAGTGATTTGGGTCCAGGTGAATTTTCTCTTCGTGGAGCTTTCTTT	CATSDLGPGEFSLRGAFF	TRBV24-1	-	-	TRBJ1-1
TGTGCCAGCAGCTTAAGAGGGACATGGGTGTCGGACACTGAAGCTTTCTTT	CASSLRGTWVSDTEAFF	TRBV7-3	-	-	TRBJ1-1
TGTGCCAGCAGCTTAGAGACAGGCAGTTACGAGCAGTACTTC	CASSLETGSYEQYF	TRBV7-7	-	-	TRBJ2-7
TGTGCCATCAGTGGGGGGACAGGGGGAGGCTACACCTTC	CAISGGTGGGYTF	TRBV10-3	-	TRBD1	TRBJ1-2
TGTGCCAGCAGCCTTCAGGGGCTCGGGGACTATGGCTACACCTTC	CASSLQGLGDYGYTF	TRBV6-5	once	-	TRBJ1-2
TGTGCCAGTTTGCCGTTCGGGACAGGGGACTACAATGAGCAGTTCTTC	CASLPFGTGDYNEQFF	TRBV27	-	TRBD1	TRBJ2-1
TGCGCCAGCAGCCAAGGGGCGGGAGGGTCTAACTACAATGAGCAGTTCTTC	CASSQGAGGSNYNEQFF	TRBV4-3	-	TRBD2	TRBJ2-1